This is a list of T cell receptor beta chains from one sample in a study of STAT3 mutations in large granular lymphocyte leukemia. Produced via immunoSEQ multiplex PCR; TCRdb's table is partial and in-frame only. This table holds about 42,000 clones, approximately 78% found once. Sequenced input: PBMCs. Source of these receptors: a human donor with T large granular lymphocyte leukemia. Some clones in this sample may be carry-over from other donors' samples. CDR3s include the opening cysteine and the closing phenylalanine or tryptophan. The D gene is left open where the match is weak. Size is omitted from some rows. Given values are once, few, many or a class for expanded clones.

CDR3aa | CDR3nt | abundance | d_gene | j_gene | v_gene
CASSHRGRSYGYTF | TGTGCCAGTAGTCACAGGGGTCGGAGCTATGGCTACACCTTC | - | TRBD1 | TRBJ1-2 | TRBV19
CASSATGTSTSSYNEQFF | TGTGCCAGCAGTGCCACCGGGACATCTACGAGCTCCTACAATGAGCAGTTCTTC | few | - | TRBJ2-1 | TRBV6-1
CAWGLRGGQPQHF | TGTGCCTGGGGACTGAGAGGAGGACAGCCCCAGCATTTT | - | - | TRBJ1-5 | TRBV30
CASSRAQGEAFF | TGCGCCAGCAGCCGAGCCCAGGGAGAAGCTTTCTTT | few | - | TRBJ1-1 | TRBV4-3
CASSSVFGLAGDETQYF | TGTGCCAGCAGCTCCGTCTTTGGACTAGCGGGGGATGAGACCCAGTACTTC | - | TRBD2 | TRBJ2-5 | TRBV5-6
CSVGTVVNTEAFF | TGCAGCGTCGGGACAGTGGTTAACACTGAAGCTTTCTTT | few | TRBD1 | TRBJ1-1 | TRBV29-1
CASSPRQRKAFF | TGTGCCAGTAGTCCCCGACAGAGGAAAGCTTTCTTT | - | - | TRBJ1-1 | TRBV19
CASSEGGRYSNQPQHF | TGTGCCAGCAGTGAAGGAGGAAGGTATAGCAATCAGCCCCAGCATTTT | few | - | TRBJ1-5 | TRBV6-1
CASTAVAGGKLFF | TGTGCCAGCACCGCGGTTGCGGGAGGAAAACTGTTTTTT | - | - | TRBJ1-4 | TRBV2
CASSRTDRRDTEAFF | TGTGCCAGCAGTCGGACGGATCGTCGGGACACTGAAGCTTTCTTT | - | - | TRBJ1-1 | TRBV2
CASSLRGYNQPQHF | TGTGCCAGCAGTTTAAGGGGTTACAATCAGCCCCAGCATTTT | - | - | TRBJ1-5 | TRBV27
CASSGRAGVGETQYF | TGTGCCAGCAGCGGGCGAGCGGGGGTGGGAGAGACCCAGTACTTC | - | TRBD2 | TRBJ2-5 | TRBV9
CASSFWGRNQPQHF | TGTGCCAGCAGTTTTTGGGGGCGAAATCAGCCCCAGCATTTT | - | - | TRBJ1-5 | TRBV27
CATSLSGNTIYF | TGTGCCACCAGCCTCTCTGGAAACACCATATATTTT | - | - | TRBJ1-3 | TRBV15
CASSLGGTGFNYGYTF | TGTGCCAGCAGCTTGGGAGGGACAGGTTTTAACTATGGCTACACCTTC | - | TRBD1 | TRBJ1-2 | TRBV5-4
CASSPPSGGAGNEQFF | TGTGCCAGCTCACCCCCGAGCGGGGGGGCGGGTAATGAGCAGTTCTTC | - | TRBD2 | TRBJ2-1 | TRBV18
CASSRTGTNEKLFF | TGTGCCAGCAGTAGGACAGGGACCAATGAAAAACTGTTTTTT | - | TRBD1 | TRBJ1-4 | TRBV6-5
CASSLVSGNTEAFF | TGTGCCAGCAGCTTAGTATCAGGGAACACTGAAGCTTTCTTT | - | - | TRBJ1-1 | TRBV7-9
CASSLVSRGAPQETQYF | TGTGCCAGCAGCTTAGTCTCGCGGGGGGCCCCCCAAGAGACCCAGTACTTC | - | TRBD2 | TRBJ2-5 | TRBV7-9
CASSQLDGPKEAFF | TGTGCCAGCAGCCAACTCGACGGACCAAAAGAAGCTTTCTTT | - | - | TRBJ1-1 | TRBV4-2